The next 11 T cell receptor beta chains were all read from a single sample in a study of blood T cells in healthy people across ages (dated by TCRdb to about 2015). Libraries were built with 5' RACE. Sequencer: Illumina HiSeq 2500. A second PCR of roughly 7 to 12 cycles was performed with a sample-barcoded 5' primer and a J-beta primer mix. TCRdb reprocessing: public reads trimmed at Q25 with fastp, clones called with MiXCR, in-frame beta chains kept. When rows share a CDR3 protein, they turn into one entry using the most common DNA and genes. This sample holds about 1.6 million distinct CDR3 sequences; 30% to 40% were observed only once. The biggest ten clones account for around 11% of the sample. What was sequenced was blood. Source of these receptors: a woman aged 25-40 years in good health.

This clonotype was seen ten or more times. The J gene is TRBJ2-2, the V gene TRBV27; possibly TRBD1 for D (7 bases). CDR1 and CDR2 (germline): MNHEY, SMNVEV (reference sequence). V lost 2 bases to trimming and J lost 6 bases, with 10 bases between them. The CDR3 loop spans 14 amino acids. In DNA form, the CDR3 reads TGTGCCAGCAGTTTAGACAGGGACTCCGGGGAGCTGTTTTTT. Translating it yields CASSLDRDSGELFF.

This clonotype was observed a single time. This chain joins TRBV6-5 and TRBJ2-3; 14 bases match TRBD2. The CDR3 length is 13 residues. In germline, CDR1 is MNHEY, CDR2 SVGAGI. The J segment lost 6 bases and the V segment lost 9 bases, leaving 2 bases of the junction unmatched. DNA for the CDR3: TGTGCCAGTAGGACTAGCGGGAGGGATACGCAGTATTTT. Protein sequence: CASRTSGRDTQYF.

The chain is built from TRBV20-1 and TRBJ2-1; D is ambiguous. The CDR3 extends over 13 amino acids. In germline, CDR1 is DFQATT, CDR2 SNEGSKA (reference sequence). V was trimmed by 3 bases and J by 6 bases, leaving 12 bases between them. CDR3 nucleotides: TGCAGTGCTAGCGGGCTAAAGGGCAATGAGCAGTTCTTC. Protein product: CSASGLKGNEQFF.

As to this clonotype: Germline is not matched at one junction end, which may reflect a read error. V is TRBV7-2 and J is TRBJ2-5; a possible D gene is TRBD2 (5 bases). The germline V gene encodes CDR1 SGHTA and CDR2 FQGNSA. CDR3 length: 13 amino acids. Written as DNA, the CDR3 is TGTGCCAACAGCTATCGGGGAGAAGAGACCCAGTACTTC. Translated, it gives CANSYRGEETQYF.

This clonotype occurred a few times. V and J are TRBV7-9 and TRBJ1-2; 10 nucleotides align to TRBD1. The junction had 3 bases not matched to a gene; V was cut back by 1 base and J by 4 bases. The CDR3 contains 15 residues. In germline, CDR1 is SEHNR, CDR2 FQNEAQ (reference sequence). CDR3 sequence reads: CASSLGQGAIYGYTF. CDR3 bases: TGTGCCAGCAGCTTAGGACAGGGGGCTATCTATGGCTACACCTTC.

This clonotype was seen a few times. The chain carries TRBV20-1 and TRBJ2-1; 13 bases are a match to TRBD2. The CDR3 loop spans 18 amino acids. Germline assignment: CDR1 DFQATT and CDR2 SNEGSKA (reference sequence). V lost 6 bases, J lost 1 base, and 12 bases stayed unmatched. The CDR3 here is CSAQSTSGGEGSYNEQFF. CDR3 nucleotides: TGCAGTGCCCAGTCCACTAGCGGGGGGGAAGGATCCTACAATGAGCAGTTCTTC.

This clonotype occurred many times. V and J are TRBV10-3 and TRBJ2-5; the D gene is possibly TRBD1 (5 bases). The germline gives CDR1 ENHRY, CDR2 SYGVKD. The CDR3 is 12 amino acids. The CDR3 nucleotides are TGTGCGATAAAGGGGCCCCAAGAGACCCAGTACTTC. Its translation: CAIKGPQETQYF.

This clonotype was seen a few times. The chain couples TRBV5-6 to TRBJ1-2, with 11 bases fitting TRBD1. Trimming at V came to 4 bases and at J to 4 bases, leaving 6 bases not matched to a gene. The CDR3 runs to 15 residues. The V gene's germline CDR1 is SGHDT and CDR2 YYEEEE. CDR3 in DNA: TGTGCCAGCAGCCCGGACAGGGGGCTTATCTATGGCTACACCTTC. The encoded protein is CASSPDRGLIYGYTF.

About this clonotype: One end of the junction does not line up with germline, which may come from a read error. V and J are TRBV24-1 and TRBJ2-1, with no clear D. The CDR3 runs to 12 residues. Germline assignment: CDR1 KGHDR and CDR2 SFDVKD. The CDR3 loop reads CATSDFRNERFF. In nucleotides, the CDR3 is TGTGCCACCAGTGATTTTCGGAATGAGCGGTTCTTC.

The gene calls are TRBV20-1 and TRBJ2-1; 9 nucleotides align to TRBD2. Germline CDR1 and CDR2: DFQATT and SNEGSKA (reference sequence). The CDR3 loop spans 15 amino acids. V shed 3 bases, J shed 7 bases, and the junction held 10 bases outside the gene matches. The CDR3 loop is CSASLPGLARNEQFF. The CDR3 region has the DNA TGCAGTGCTAGTTTACCGGGACTAGCCCGAAATGAGCAGTTCTTC.

A remark on this clonotype: With a much larger clone just one base away, this may be a read error. J is TRBJ2-3 and V is TRBV12-3 or TRBV12-4; perhaps TRBD2 as D (6 bases). This CDR3 spans 13 amino acids. Here the CDR3 reads CVSSSRETDTQYF. CDR3 bases: TGTGTCAGCAGTTCCCGGGAGACAGATACGCAGTATTTT.